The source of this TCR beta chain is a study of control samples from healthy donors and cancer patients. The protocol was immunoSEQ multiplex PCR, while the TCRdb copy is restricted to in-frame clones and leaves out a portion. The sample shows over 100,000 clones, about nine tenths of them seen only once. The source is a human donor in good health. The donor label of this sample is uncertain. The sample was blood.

CDR3 sequence: CASSPSTGNTIYF. Here the CDR3 DNA reads TGTGCCAGCAGCCCTTCCACTGGAAACACCATATATTTT. This chain connects TRBV3-1 (or the pseudogene TRBV3-2) to TRBJ1-3; D is uncertain. V gave up 4 bases and J gave up 2 bases, with 6 bases separating them. Germline lookup yields CDR1 LGHDT and CDR2 YNNKEL (reference sequence). This CDR3 has 13 residues.